These 23 T cell receptor beta chains came from one sample sequenced in a study of beta chain features in type 1 diabetes. Study-wide results and limits: TCRB CDR3s were moderately but significantly shorter in Type 1 diabetes patients in all four CD4+ subsets.

These TCRs' antigens remain unknown. Sequenced material consisted of expressed TCRB transcripts (all of the isolated RNA was reverse transcribed). TCRdb's table, derived via immunoSEQ multiplex PCR, lists solely in-frame clones and lacks some. The sample lists 150,000 or so clones; approximately 9% were seen once. Sample: central memory CD4+ T cells from blood. The receptors come from a woman aged 18-30 years with type 1 diabetes.

V gene TRBV5-6 combines with J gene TRBJ1-5; D remains ambiguous. This CDR3 region has 14 residues. V was pared by 0 bases and J by 4 bases, with 8 bases between. Per the germline V gene, CDR1 is SGHDT and CDR2 is YYEEEE. CDR3 protein: CASSLAQRNQPQHF. CDR3 coding DNA: TGTGCCAGCAGCTTGGCACAGCGGAATCAGCCCCAGCATTTT.

Details on this clone: This sample includes further DNA sequences coding for the same CDR3. J is TRBJ2-7 and V is TRBV19; 7 bases match TRBD2. The CDR3 extends over 14 amino acids. V lost 3 bases and J lost 6; bases outside the gene matches: 8. CDR1 and CDR2 from the germline V gene are LNHDA and SQIVND (reference sequence). CDR3 protein: CASSIVGLAVEQYF. The CDR3 DNA reads TGTGCCAGTAGTATCGTGGGCCTAGCGGTCGAGCAGTACTTC. Supplemented by reference TRBV19 and TRBJ2-7, the full variable domain reads DGGITQSPKYLFRKEGQNVTLSCEQNLNHDAMYWYRQDPGQGLRLIYYSQIVNDFQKGDIAEGYSVSREKKESFPLTVTSAQKNPTAFYLCASSIVGLAVEQYFGPGTRLTVT.

Only a few counts were recorded for this clone. The V gene is TRBV5-1, the J gene TRBJ1-1, with TRBD1 identical over 8 bases. Trimming took 0 bases from V and 6 from J; bases not matched to a gene: 7. This CDR3 region has 15 residues. Germline CDR1 is SGHRS and CDR2 is YFSETQ. CDR3 loop: CASSLGRTGKAEAFF. CDR3 nucleotides: TGCGCCAGCAGCTTGGGAAGGACAGGGAAGGCTGAAGCTTTCTTT.

The chain has TRBV11-2 and TRBJ2-7, with 12 bases that match TRBD2. The CDR3 consists of 16 residues. The germline CDR1 and CDR2 sequences are SGHAT and FQNNGV. With V trimmed by 4 bases and J by 4 bases, 8 bases remained unmatched. CDR3 bases: TGTGCCAGCAGCTCCTCGACTAGCGGGGGCCGATACGAGCAGTACTTC. This gives the protein CASSSSTSGGRYEQYF.

This clone was observed a few times. The chain uses TRBV30 and TRBJ2-7; TRBD1 might be the D (6 bases). The V end lost 5 bases, the J end lost 6 bases, and 11 bases lay between the germline ends. The CDR3 extends over 11 amino acids. Germline V gene sequence: CDR1 GTSNPN, CDR2 SVGIG (reference sequence). CDR3 in amino acids: CAWETGREQYF. CDR3 nucleotide sequence: TGTGCCTGGGAGACAGGTCGCGAGCAGTACTTC.

The rearrangement joins TRBV19 to TRBJ1-5; 7 nucleotides match TRBD1. Germline V lookup: CDR1 LNHDA, CDR2 SQIVND (reference sequence). The CDR3 covers 16 residues. V shed 6 bases and J 0 bases; nucleotides not matched to a gene: 8. Written as DNA, the CDR3 is TGTGCCAGTAGCACAGGGGCGACGTATAGCAATCAGCCCCAGCATTTT. Translation gives CASSTGATYSNQPQHF.

This clone was found a few times. The chain links TRBV29-1 to TRBJ2-3; 9 bases align to TRBD2. From germline, CDR1 is SQVTM and CDR2 ANQGSEA. This CDR3 comprises 13 residues. V lost 4 bases and J lost 5; bases outside the gene matches: 4. The CDR3 sequence: CSVVLAGRDTQYF. Written as DNA, the CDR3 is TGCAGCGTTGTGCTAGCGGGAAGAGATACGCAGTATTTT.

The CDR3 sequence: CASSLTGSPANEQFF. CDR3 sequence (DNA): TGTGCCAGCAGCTTAACCGGGAGCCCTGCCAATGAGCAGTTCTTC. The gene calls are TRBV7-3 and TRBJ2-1, with TRBD2 as a possible D gene (6 bases). Germline V gene data show CDR1 as SGHTA and CDR2 as FQGTGA. Trimming shortened V by 0 bases and J by 6 bases, and 12 bases separated the two germline ends. CDR3 length: 15 residues.

This chain joins TRBV11-3 and TRBJ1-5; tentative D call: TRBD1 (5 bases). The V end lost 5 bases, the J end lost 2 bases, and 16 bases lay between the germline ends. The CDR3 is made up of 16 amino acids. Per the germline V gene, CDR1 is SGHNT and CDR2 is YENEEA. For the CDR3, the DNA is TGTGCCAGCAGCCCCGGGGCCGGAGGGGGCAATCAGCCCCAGCATTTT. Amino acid sequence: CASSPGAGGGNQPQHF. The whole variable domain, filled in from reference TRBV11-3 and TRBJ1-5, reads EAGVVQSPRYKIIEKKQPVAFWCNPISGHNTLYWYLQNLGQGPELLIRYENEEAVDDSQLPKDRFSAERLKGVDSTLKIQPAELGDSAVYLCASSPGAGGGNQPQHFGDGTRLSIL.

The chain links TRBV7-2 to TRBJ1-6; no clear D. The CDR3 is 14 residues long. V lost 4 bases to trimming and J lost 7 bases, with 11 bases between them. Germline assignment: CDR1 SGHTA and CDR2 FQGNSA. CDR3 DNA: TGTGCCAGCAGCTCCGGGATCGCAAATTCACCCCTCCACTTT. It codes for CASSSGIANSPLHF.

The chain has TRBV28 and TRBJ2-3; 8 nucleotides line up with TRBD2. The CDR3 contains 17 residues. CDR1 and CDR2 from the germline V gene are MDHEN and SYDVKM. The V and J ends lost 5 bases and 6 bases, in that order; junction bases with no gene match: 16. The CDR3 DNA reads as TGTGCCAGCAGTCCCCTATCGGGTGGCGGGAGGCGGGATACGCAGTATTTT. Translated, it gives CASSPLSGGGRRDTQYF.

This clone occurred a few times. V gene TRBV29-1 combines with J gene TRBJ2-5, with 7 nucleotides matching TRBD2. After removal of 4 bases from V and 1 base from J, the junction contained 9 bases not matched to a gene. The CDR3 contains 15 residues. Germline lookup yields CDR1 SQVTM and CDR2 ANQGSEA. CDR3 nucleotides: TGCAGCGTTGTTGGAGGCGGGAGCGTCCAAGAGACCCAGTACTTC. It yields the protein CSVVGGGSVQETQYF.

This clone was seen a few times. This CDR3 is also generated by other DNA sequences in the sample. V is TRBV5-1 and J is TRBJ2-7; the match to TRBD1 covers 7 bases. V shed 4 bases, J shed 0 bases, and the junction held 7 bases outside the gene matches. In germline, CDR1 is SGHRS, CDR2 YFSETQ. This CDR3 comprises 15 residues. The CDR3 here is CASSPRQGSSYEQYF. The CDR3, as DNA: TGCGCCAGCAGCCCTCGACAGGGAAGCTCCTACGAGCAGTACTTC.

This clone was found a few times. V and J are TRBV18 and TRBJ1-2; the D is unclear. CDR3 length: 13 amino acids. V was cut by 2 bases and J by 10 bases, with 14 bases left in between. Germline values: CDR1 KGHSH, CDR2 LQKENI. CDR3 nucleotides: TGTGCCAGCTCACCATACCCACAGCAGACCTACACCTTC. Its translation: CASSPYPQQTYTF.

As for this clone: This CDR3 is also generated by other DNA sequences in the sample. J is TRBJ1-1 and V is TRBV11-2, with 8 positions matching TRBD1. Germline V gene lookup returns CDR1 SGHAT and CDR2 FQNNGV. The CDR3 sequence is 14 residues long. Unmatched junction bases numbered 4, after V lost 5 bases and J lost 2 bases. CDR3 nucleotide sequence: TGTGCCAGCAGCCCAGGGACAGGAAACACTGAAGCTTTCTTT. It is translated as CASSPGTGNTEAFF.

This clone came up a few times. This sequence joins TRBV5-5 and TRBJ1-1; possibly TRBD1 for D (5 bases). The CDR3 totals 14 residues. The V end lost 6 bases, the J end lost 0 bases, and 12 bases lay between the germline ends. CDR1 is SGHKS, CDR2 YYEKEE, per germline (reference sequence). CDR3 protein: CASTGGVLNTEAFF. CDR3 coding DNA: TGTGCCAGCACCGGGGGGGTCCTGAACACTGAAGCTTTCTTT.

This clone was recorded a few times. The CDR3 nucleotides read TGTGCCTGGAGGCGAGGGGGCAACACTGAAGCTTTCTTT. Its protein product is CAWRRGGNTEAFF. The chain uses TRBV30 and TRBJ1-1; 7 bases align to TRBD1. Germline loops: CDR1 GTSNPN, CDR2 SVGIG (reference sequence). The CDR3 is 13 amino acids. V gave up 3 bases and J gave up 2 bases; unmatched junction bases: 3. Drawing the rest from reference TRBV30 and TRBJ1-1, the complete variable domain is SQTIHQWPATLVQPVGSPLSLECTVEGTSNPNLYWYRQAAGRGLQLLFYSVGIGQISSEVPQNLSASRPQDRQFILSSKKLLLSDSGFYLCAWRRGGNTEAFFGQGTRLTVV.

This clone has a count of ten or more. V is TRBV10-3 and J is TRBJ1-6; D not resolved. The length of the CDR3 is 15 residues. Germline CDR1 and CDR2: ENHRY and SYGVKD. V was pared by 7 bases and J by 0 bases, with 10 bases between. CDR3 amino acids: CAIKGSSSYNSPLHF. In DNA form, the CDR3 reads TGTGCCATCAAAGGGAGCAGCTCCTATAATTCACCCCTCCACTTT.

V gene TRBV5-1 combines with J gene TRBJ1-2; D perhaps matches TRBD1 (5 bases). Germline V lookup: CDR1 SGHRS, CDR2 YFSETQ. This CDR3 has 13 amino acids. Trimming shortened V by 0 bases and J by 4 bases, and 7 bases separated the two germline ends. The CDR3 nucleotides are TGCGCCAGCAGCTTGGGACAGTCCTATGGCTACACCTTC. Protein: CASSLGQSYGYTF.

Note on this clone: Different DNA sequences within this sample yield the same CDR3. This chain links TRBV15 with TRBJ2-7; no reliable D call. V was clipped by 0 bases and J by 0 bases, with 9 bases between them. Germline V gene lookup returns CDR1 LNHNV and CDR2 YYDKDF (reference sequence). The CDR3 runs 15 residues. CDR3 nucleotides: TGTGCCACCAGCAGAGATTTAGCCAGCTCCTACGAGCAGTACTTC. Protein: CATSRDLASSYEQYF.

The V gene is TRBV7-9, the J gene TRBJ2-1; the match to TRBD2 covers 8 bases. Germline values: CDR1 SEHNR, CDR2 FQNEAQ (reference sequence). The trim removed 3 bases at V and 8 bases at J, leaving 15 bases unmatched. CDR3 length: 17 amino acids. The CDR3 spells CASSFVRRSGSFDEQFF. Here the CDR3 DNA reads TGTGCCAGCAGCTTCGTTAGGAGGAGCGGGAGTTTTGATGAGCAGTTCTTC.

The chain combines TRBV11-2 with TRBJ2-5; TRBD1 is a possible D gene (5 bases). Trimming removed 3 bases from V and 4 bases from J, with 21 bases in between. Germline CDR1 SGHAT, CDR2 FQNNGV. The CDR3 is made up of 17 amino acids. The CDR3 DNA reads as TGTGCCAGCAGCTTTGGGCAGGGCGCGCGAAACGGAGAGACCCAGTACTTC. The encoded protein is CASSFGQGARNGETQYF.

This clone was counted only a few times. This chain uses TRBV7-9 with TRBJ1-1, with 9 bases lining up with TRBD1. The CDR3 has 14 amino acids. The ends lost 6 bases at V and 5 bases at J; junction bases unmatched: 7. CDR1 and CDR2 from the germline V gene are SEHNR and FQNEAQ (reference sequence). This chain's CDR3 is CASSGRDRATEAFF. As DNA, the CDR3 is TGTGCCAGCAGTGGGCGGGACAGGGCGACTGAAGCTTTCTTT.